A single sample is the source of the 4 T cell receptor beta chains below, sequenced in a study of breast tumors, draining lymph nodes, adjacent tissues. TCRdb reanalysed the multiplex PCR reads using MiXCR and keeps one entry per CDR3 protein. The sample has around 140,000 distinct CDR3 sequences; approximately 20% are singletons. Axillary draining lymph nodes of breast cancer patients supplied the node samples. The material sequenced was axillary lymph node tissue. All receptors come from a female donor with breast cancer. Some clones in this sample may be carry-over from other donors' samples.

Points on this clonotype: A much larger clone differs from this one at a single base, so this may be a read error. The chain joins TRBV11-3 to TRBJ2-2, with 8 positions matching TRBD2. V lost 1 base and J lost 7; bases outside the gene matches: 8. CDR1 and CDR2 from the germline V gene are SGHNT and YENEEA. The CDR3 has 16 amino acids. The CDR3 nucleotides read TGTGCCAGCAGCTTAGCGGCCCCCGGGGGGGGCGGGGAGCTGTTTTTT. The encoded protein is CASSLAAPGGGGELFF.

This clonotype was counted a few times. This sequence joins TRBV28 and TRBJ1-4, with 9 bases fitting TRBD1. V lost 6 bases, J lost 9 bases, and 14 bases stayed unmatched. This CDR3 region has 16 residues. Germline values: CDR1 MDHEN, CDR2 SYDVKM. CDR3 nucleotide sequence: TGTGCCAGCAGCCCCGGCGAGGGACAGGGACTAAAAAAACTGTTTTTT. Translating it yields CASSPGEGQGLKKLFF.

DNA of the CDR3: TGCGCCAGCAGCCCGACAGGGTATAATGAAAAACTGTTTTTT. This gives the protein CASSPTGYNEKLFF. The rearrangement links TRBV5-1 to TRBJ1-4; 7 nucleotides match TRBD1. This CDR3 has 14 residues. V was pared by 4 bases and J by 4 bases, with 4 bases of the junction left unmatched. Germline V gene sequence: CDR1 SGHRS, CDR2 YFSETQ.

This clonotype has a count of ten or more. The CDR3 region is CATGTGGNQPQHF. The CDR3 nucleotides are TGTGCCACCGGGACAGGAGGAAATCAGCCCCAGCATTTT. The rearrangement joins TRBV15 to TRBJ1-5, with 8 nucleotides matching TRBD1. The germline V gene encodes CDR1 LNHNV and CDR2 YYDKDF (reference sequence). The CDR3 is 13 amino acids. After removal of 8 bases from V and 4 bases from J, the junction contained 4 bases not matched to a gene.